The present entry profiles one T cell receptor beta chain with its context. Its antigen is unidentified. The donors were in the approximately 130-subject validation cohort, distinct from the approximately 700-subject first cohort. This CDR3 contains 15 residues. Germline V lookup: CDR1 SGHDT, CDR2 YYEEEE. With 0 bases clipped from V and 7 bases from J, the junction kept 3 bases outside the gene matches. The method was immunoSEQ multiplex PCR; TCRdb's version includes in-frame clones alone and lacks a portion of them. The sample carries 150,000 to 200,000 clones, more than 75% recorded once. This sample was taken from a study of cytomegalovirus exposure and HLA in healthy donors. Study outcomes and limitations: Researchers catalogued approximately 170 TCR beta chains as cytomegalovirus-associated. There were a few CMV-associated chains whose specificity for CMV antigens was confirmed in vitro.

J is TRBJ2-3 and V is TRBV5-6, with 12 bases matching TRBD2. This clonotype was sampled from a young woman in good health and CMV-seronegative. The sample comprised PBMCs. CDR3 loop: CASSLVTSGGNTQYF. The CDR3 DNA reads TGTGCCAGCAGCTTGGTTACTAGCGGGGGGAATACGCAGTATTTT.